Included here is one T cell receptor beta chain sequence, with context. The antigen remains unidentified. This entry comes from a study of T cell responses to AZD1222 COVID-19 vaccine. Study-wide results and caveats: Spike-wide coverage was observed for vaccine-associated CD4 TCRs, with dominant responses at 160-218 and 743-854.

In germline, CDR1 is LGHNA, CDR2 YSLEER. The CDR3 has 16 amino acids. V lost 6 bases and J 4 bases, leaving 21 bases between the germline ends. The data were produced by immunoSEQ multiplex PCR, yet TCRdb's version contains in-frame clones alone and is incomplete. The table has over 120,000 clones, about 93% seen once; the top ten hold over 7.5%. This sequence was found in an adult in good health. This sequence joins TRBV4-3 and TRBJ1-2, with a possible D match to TRBD1 (6 bases). The specimen was peripheral blood, collected on day 0 of AZD1222 vaccination. CDR3 protein: CASSRTGQTLLYGYTF. The CDR3 DNA is TGCGCCAGCAGTCGAACTGGACAGACCCTTCTCTATGGCTACACCTTC.